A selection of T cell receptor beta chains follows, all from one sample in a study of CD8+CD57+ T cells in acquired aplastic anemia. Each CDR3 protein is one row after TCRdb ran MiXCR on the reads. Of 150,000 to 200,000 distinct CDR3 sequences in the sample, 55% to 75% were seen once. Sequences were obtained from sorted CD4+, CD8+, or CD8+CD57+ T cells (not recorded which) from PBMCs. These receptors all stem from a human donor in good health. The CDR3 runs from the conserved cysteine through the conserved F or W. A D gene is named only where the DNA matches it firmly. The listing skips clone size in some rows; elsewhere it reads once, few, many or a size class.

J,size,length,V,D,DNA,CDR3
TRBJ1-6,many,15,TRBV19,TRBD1,TGTGCCAGTAGACTACAGGGGGCCTATGATTCACCCCTCCACTTT,CASRLQGAYDSPLHF
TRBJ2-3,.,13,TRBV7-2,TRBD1,TGTGCCAGCAGTACCGGGACAGGGGTAACGCAGTATTTT,CASSTGTGVTQYF
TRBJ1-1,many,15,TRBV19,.,TGTGCCAGTAGTATCGGAACCGGGGCAAACACTGAAGCTTTCTTT,CASSIGTGANTEAFF
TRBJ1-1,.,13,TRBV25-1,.,TGTGCCAGTCGGTACGGGGGGCTTACTAAAGCTTTCTTT,CASRYGGLTKAFF
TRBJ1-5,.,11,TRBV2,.,TGTGCCAGCAGCTTGGCCCGCGTCGAGCATTTT,CASSLARVEHF
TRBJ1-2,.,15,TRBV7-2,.,TGTGCCAGCAGCTTGGGGTTACGGGCAGGGGAGGGCTACACCTTC,CASSLGLRAGEGYTF
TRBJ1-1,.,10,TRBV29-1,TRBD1,TGCAGCGTACGGGACAGTGAAGCTTTCTTT,CSVRDSEAFF
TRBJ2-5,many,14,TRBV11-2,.,TGTGCCAGTAAAACGGACCAACATCCCGAGACCCAGTACTTC,CASKTDQHPETQYF
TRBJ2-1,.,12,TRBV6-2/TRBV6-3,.,TGTGCCAGCAGTTACCTCGGCAATGAGCAGTTCTTC,CASSYLGNEQFF
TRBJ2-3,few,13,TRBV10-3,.,TGTGCCATCAGTGAAGGGCAAGCTAATACGCAGTATTTT,CAISEGQANTQYF
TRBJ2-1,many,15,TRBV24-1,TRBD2,TGTGCCACCAGTGATGGGCTAGCGGGGTACAATGAGCAGTTCTTC,CATSDGLAGYNEQFF
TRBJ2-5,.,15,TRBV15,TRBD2,TGTGCCACCAGCAGGCAAGGACTAGGGCCGGGGTCCCAGTACTTC,CATSRQGLGPGSQYF
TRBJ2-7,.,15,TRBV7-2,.,TGTGCCAGCAGCGCTTTTACCCCGGGGGCGGGGGAGCAGTACTTC,CASSAFTPGAGEQYF
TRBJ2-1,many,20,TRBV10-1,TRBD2,TGCGCCAGCAGTGAGTCCGGGACTAGCGGGAAGGGGACCTCCTACAATGAGCAGTTCTTC,CASSESGTSGKGTSYNEQFF
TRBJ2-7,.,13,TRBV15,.,TGTGCCACGAGCAGAGATCTCCACTACGAGCAGTACTTC,CATSRDLHYEQYF
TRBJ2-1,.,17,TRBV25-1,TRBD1,TGTGCCAGCAGTGCTACCGGGACAGCGACCTCCTACAATGAGCAGTTCTTC,CASSATGTATSYNEQFF
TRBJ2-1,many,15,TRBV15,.,TGTGCCACCAGCAGAGATCGGGAATCCTACAATGAGCAGTTCTTC,CATSRDRESYNEQFF
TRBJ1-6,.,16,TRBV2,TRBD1,TGTGCCAGCAGTGAGTCCGCGGGACAGGCGAATTCACCCCTCCACTTT,CASSESAGQANSPLHF
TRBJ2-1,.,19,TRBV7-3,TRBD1,TGTGCCAGCAGCTCCCCAGAGGACAGGGGGCCCGGGTCGTACAATGAGCAGTTCTTC,CASSSPEDRGPGSYNEQFF
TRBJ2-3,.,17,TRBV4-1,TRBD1,TGCGCCAGCAGCCCACAAAACGGACAGGGACGCACAGATACGCAGTATTTT,CASSPQNGQGRTDTQYF
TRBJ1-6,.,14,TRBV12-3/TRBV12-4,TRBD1,TGTGCCAGCAGGCGGACAGGGGGGGATTCACCCCTCCACTTT,CASRRTGGDSPLHF
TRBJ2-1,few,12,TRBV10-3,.,TGTGCCATCGGTGGGACGGGCAATGAGCAGTTCTTC,CAIGGTGNEQFF
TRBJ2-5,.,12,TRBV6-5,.,TGTGCCAGCAAGGTGGGAGAAGAGACCCAGTACTTC,CASKVGEETQYF
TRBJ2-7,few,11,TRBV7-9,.,TGTGCCAGCAGCCCCGCCCACGAGCAGTACTTC,CASSPAHEQYF
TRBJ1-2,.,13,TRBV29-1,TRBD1,TGCAGCGTCGGGACAGACTTTAACTATGGCTACACCTTC,CSVGTDFNYGYTF
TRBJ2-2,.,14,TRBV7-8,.,TGTGCCAGCAGCTTAGTATGGGAAGGCGGGGAGCTGTTTTTT,CASSLVWEGGELFF
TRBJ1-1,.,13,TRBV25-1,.,TGTGCCAGCAGTGAGCAGGCGGGGGAGAAAGCTTTCTTT,CASSEQAGEKAFF
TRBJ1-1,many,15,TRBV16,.,TGTGCCAGCAGCCTCTTTGGGGGTGGGAACACTGAAGCTTTCTTT,CASSLFGGGNTEAFF
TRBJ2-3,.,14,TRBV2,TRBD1,TGTGCCAGCAGGTACAGGGGGGTCACAGATACGCAGTATTTT,CASRYRGVTDTQYF
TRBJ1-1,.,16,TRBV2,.,TGTGCCAGCAGTGATAGCGGCAGATCGGGGACCACTGAAGCTTTCTTT,CASSDSGRSGTTEAFF
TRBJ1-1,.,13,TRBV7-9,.,TGTGCCAGCAGCCGACCAGGGGTAACTGAAGCTTTCTTT,CASSRPGVTEAFF
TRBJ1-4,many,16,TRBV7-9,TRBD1,TGTGCCAGCAGCAGCAACCGGGACAGACATAATGAAAAACTGTTTTTT,CASSSNRDRHNEKLFF
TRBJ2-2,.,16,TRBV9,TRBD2,TGTGCCAGCAGCGGGGCCGGGACGGGGGGTTCCGGGGAGCTGTTTTTT,CASSGAGTGGSGELFF
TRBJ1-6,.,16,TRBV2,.,TGTGCCAGCAGTTACTCAGCTCCGCAGCTCCAGTCACCCCTCCACTTT,CASSYSAPQLQSPLHF
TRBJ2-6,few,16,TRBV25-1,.,TGTGCCAGCAGTGAAATATCAGTCTCTGGGGCCAACGTCCTGACTTTC,CASSEISVSGANVLTF
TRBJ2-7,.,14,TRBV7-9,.,TGTGCCAGCAGTAGGGACTGGAGCTCCTACGAGCAGTACTTC,CASSRDWSSYEQYF
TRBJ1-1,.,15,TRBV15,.,TGTGCCACCAGCAGAGCCTTAGGGGTGAGCACTGAAGCTTTCTTT,CATSRALGVSTEAFF
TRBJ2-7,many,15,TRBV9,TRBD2,TGTGCCAGCAGCCCCTGGACTAGCGGGAGTAACGAGCAGTACTTC,CASSPWTSGSNEQYF
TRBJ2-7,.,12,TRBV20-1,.,TGCAGTGCTAGGGGCCAAGACTACGAGCAGTACTTC,CSARGQDYEQYF
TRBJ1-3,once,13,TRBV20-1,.,TGCAGTGCTAGGGATGTTCGAGGAAACACCATATATTTT,CSARDVRGNTIYF
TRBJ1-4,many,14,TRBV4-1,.,TGCGCCAGCAGCCCCCAAAGACTAGGGGAAAAACTGTTTTTT,CASSPQRLGEKLFF
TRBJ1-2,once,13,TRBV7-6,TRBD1,TGTGCCAGCAGCCCAGGGACAGTCTATGGCTACACCTTC,CASSPGTVYGYTF
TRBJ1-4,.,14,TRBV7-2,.,TGTGCCAGCATGATGGGGGGGAGAGGTGAAAAACTGTTTTTT,CASMMGGRGEKLFF
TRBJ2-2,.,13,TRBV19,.,TGTGCCAGTAGTATAGGGGTGACCGGGGAGCTGTTTTTT,CASSIGVTGELFF
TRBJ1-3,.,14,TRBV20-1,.,TGCAGTGCTCTCTCGGTCAGCTCTGGAAACACCATATATTTT,CSALSVSSGNTIYF
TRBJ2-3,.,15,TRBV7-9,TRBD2,TGTGCCAGGGGAACGGCGGGGGTGACGACAGATACGCAGTATTTT,CARGTAGVTTDTQYF
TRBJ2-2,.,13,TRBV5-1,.,TGCGCCAGCAGCTGGGCCGGCACCGGGGAGCTGTTTTTT,CASSWAGTGELFF
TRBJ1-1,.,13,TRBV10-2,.,TGCGCCAGCAGTGTGGGGGGTGACACTGAAGCTTTCTTT,CASSVGGDTEAFF
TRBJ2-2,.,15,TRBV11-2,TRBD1,TGTGCCAGCAGCTTAGGGGCAGGGGGAACCGGGGAGCTGTTTTTT,CASSLGAGGTGELFF
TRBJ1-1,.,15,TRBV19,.,TGTGCCAGCAGCCTCGCCGGGGGGGCGGACACTGAAGCTTTCTTT,CASSLAGGADTEAFF
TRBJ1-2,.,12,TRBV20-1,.,TGCAGTGCTAGAGATTCCGGTTCTGGCTACACCTTC,CSARDSGSGYTF
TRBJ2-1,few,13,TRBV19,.,TGTGCCAGTAGTACTAGGGGAGGCGATGAGCAGTTCTTC,CASSTRGGDEQFF